The 2 T cell receptor beta chains in this list originate from one sample, sequenced in a study of blood T cell repertoires in COVID-19. Repertoires were generated with immunoSEQ multiplex PCR, while TCRdb's copy carries only in-frame clones and drops some. The sample gives 490,000 or so clones, about 88% of which show up once; just over 8% is in the top ten. The sequencing input was PBMCs or T cells enriched from blood (not recorded which). The receptors here all came from an older woman who had recovered from COVID-19.

This chain joins TRBV11-2 and TRBJ2-5, with TRBD2 as a possible D gene (6 bases). This CDR3 region has 15 residues. V shed 1 base and J shed 2 bases, with 11 bases lying between them. In germline, CDR1 is SGHAT, CDR2 FQNNGV. The CDR3 coding sequence is TGTGCCAGCAGCTTAGGGGCGGGGAATCAAGAGACCCAGTACTTC. Its protein product is CASSLGAGNQETQYF.

The rearrangement links TRBV27 to TRBJ1-2; a possible D gene is TRBD1 (5 bases). Germline lookup yields CDR1 MNHEY and CDR2 SMNVEV (reference sequence). Trimming took off 8 bases at V and 1 base at J, with 17 bases between the two ends. This CDR3 has 15 residues. CDR3 sequence reads: CASFGGGGGNYGYTF. CDR3 coding DNA: TGTGCCAGCTTCGGCGGGGGGGGTGGTAACTATGGCTACACCTTC.